This T cell receptor (beta chain) originates from a study of CD8 T cells in Susac syndrome. This clonotype has a single count. cDNA came from approximately 0.5 to 1 ug RNA primed by random hexamers. TCRdb processed the immunoSEQ multiplex PCR reads anew with MiXCR; each CDR3 protein has one entry. The repertoire consists of 85,000 to 120,000 distinct CDR3 sequences, with approximately 95% occurring once and the leading ten covering about 0.42%. The CDR3 has 17 amino acids. The V gene's germline CDR1 is SGDLS and CDR2 YYNGEE. The germline V and J ends were trimmed by 3 bases and 0 bases, with 13 bases remaining between them. In blood CD8+ and CD4+ T cells, TCR beta underwent sequencing.

Sequencing was carried out using CD8+ T cells from PBMCs. This sequence was found in a human donor with Susac syndrome. The chain recombines TRBV9 with TRBJ1-6; a possible D gene is TRBD1 (5 bases). CDR3 loop: CASSDDSQSSYNSPLHF. The CDR3 bases are TGTGCCAGCAGCGACGACAGTCAGAGCTCCTATAATTCACCCCTCCACTTT.